This T cell receptor beta chain emerged from a study of response to subunit inactivated influenza vaccine. Study-level findings and limits: Seasonal influenza vaccination, on each occasion, was suggested by the authors to recruit few new T cells.

TCRdb reprocessed the RT-PCR reads via MiXCR and lists one record per CDR3 protein. Among 610,000 or so distinct CDR3 sequences, about 15% were seen once, and the ten largest hold around 10%. Concerning this clonotype: Its antigen is not identified.

CDR1 SNHLY and CDR2 FYNNEI come from the germline V gene. The CDR3 spans 18 residues. V was shortened by 2 bases and J by 4 bases, with 21 bases between the two germline ends. The chain joins TRBV2 to TRBJ2-1; D is possibly TRBD2 (6 bases). The TCR sequence derives from a man in his fifties or sixties who received an inactivated influenza vaccine. The sequenced sample was PBMCs from blood, obtained approximately 13 days after vaccination. Written as DNA, the CDR3 is TGTGCCAGCAGTGAACCGGAAAATATAGGAGGGGATTACAATGAGCAGTTCTTC. This sequence encodes CASSEPENIGGDYNEQFF.